The rows below give T cell receptor beta chains drawn from one sample of a study of memory CD4+ T cells and cytomegalovirus serostatus. Profiling relied on immunoSEQ multiplex PCR, and the TCRdb table lists in-frame clones only, not all of them. This sample has about 25,000 clones; roughly 76% occur once, and the top ten carry more than 0.8%. Sequenced material: memory CD4+ T cells from blood. All receptors come from an adult in good health and CMV-seronegative. The CDR3 runs from the conserved cysteine through the conserved F or W. Each record gives: D gene, clone size, V gene, J gene, CDR3 protein, CDR3 DNA. A D gene is named only where the DNA matches it firmly. The listing skips clone size in some rows; elsewhere it reads once, few, many or a size class.

-,-,TRBV25-1,TRBJ2-2,CASSDPGTGTGELFF,TGTGCCAGCAGTGATCCAGGAACGGGAACCGGGGAGCTGTTTTTT
-,-,TRBV7-6,TRBJ2-1,CASSLIVSVTSYNEQFF,TGTGCCAGCAGCTTAATAGTCTCAGTTACCTCCTACAATGAGCAGTTCTTC
-,-,TRBV9,TRBJ2-2,CASSVSRSSRSRELFF,TGTGCCAGCAGCGTATCCCGGAGTTCCCGGTCCCGGGAGCTGTTTTTT
-,-,TRBV5-1,TRBJ1-2,CASSLERGDYGYTF,TGCGCCAGCAGCTTGGAAAGGGGCGACTATGGCTACACCTTC
TRBD1,-,TRBV5-1,TRBJ1-1,CASSSQTGVLNTEAFF,TGCGCCAGCAGCTCGCAGACAGGGGTATTGAACACTGAAGCTTTCTTT
TRBD2,-,TRBV2,TRBJ2-2,CASSGRLAGSGELFF,TGTGCCAGCAGTGGTCGACTAGCGGGGTCCGGGGAGCTGTTTTTT
TRBD1,-,TRBV15,TRBJ2-5,CATSRELGTGGGQTQYF,TGTGCCACCAGCAGAGAACTAGGGACAGGGGGCGGACAGACCCAGTACTTC
-,once,TRBV2,TRBJ2-5,CASSGTGKETQYF,TGTGCCAGCAGTGGAACGGGGAAAGAGACCCAGTACTTC
-,-,TRBV28,TRBJ1-2,CASNLGHGYTF,TGTGCCAGCAACTTGGGGCATGGCTACACCTTC
-,-,TRBV18,TRBJ2-7,CASSPSILEQYF,TGTGCCAGCTCACCAAGCATCCTCGAGCAGTACTTC
TRBD2,-,TRBV5-1,TRBJ2-5,CASSRRLAGGQETQYF,TGCGCCAGCAGCAGAAGACTAGCGGGGGGCCAAGAGACCCAGTACTTC
-,-,TRBV29-1,TRBJ1-4,CSVEATNEKLFF,TGCAGCGTAGAAGCAACTAATGAAAAACTGTTTTTT
-,few,TRBV4-3,TRBJ1-4,CASSQTVTMAEKLFF,TGCGCCAGCAGCCAAACGGTCACGATGGCCGAAAAACTGTTTTTT
-,-,TRBV27,TRBJ1-2,CASSLTKDPYYGYTF,TGTGCCAGCAGTCTTACAAAGGATCCCTACTATGGCTACACCTTC
-,-,TRBV6-6,TRBJ1-2,CASSYSPENYGYTF,TGTGCCAGCAGTTACTCACCAGAAAACTATGGCTACACCTTC
TRBD2,-,TRBV11-2,TRBJ2-7,CASSLDRRMGLAGPYEQYF,TGTGCCAGCAGCTTAGATCGTAGAATGGGACTAGCGGGGCCCTACGAGCAGTACTTC
-,-,TRBV28,TRBJ1-3,CASSAGTTGNTIYF,TGTGCCAGCAGTGCCGGGACCACGGGAAACACCATATATTTT
TRBD2,-,TRBV2,TRBJ2-1,CASASSGTSKVDEQFF,TGTGCCAGCGCGTCCTCCGGGACTAGCAAAGTCGATGAGCAGTTCTTC
TRBD1,-,TRBV10-1,TRBJ1-1,CASTLPHRGKGGFDTEAFF,TGCGCCAGCACCCTACCTCACAGGGGAAAAGGAGGATTTGACACTGAAGCTTTCTTT
-,-,TRBV28,TRBJ2-7,CASSLPSVASYEQYF,TGTGCCAGCAGTTTACCCAGCGTAGCTTCCTACGAGCAGTACTTC
-,-,TRBV18,TRBJ2-5,CASSGADPQETQYF,TGTGCCAGCTCGGGGGCTGACCCGCAAGAGACCCAGTACTTC
TRBD1,-,TRBV7-3,TRBJ2-1,CASSLFRTGMGEQFF,TGTGCCAGCAGCTTATTTCGGACAGGGATGGGTGAGCAGTTCTTC
TRBD1,-,TRBV6-6,TRBJ2-1,CASRPLTGGREQFF,TGTGCCAGCAGACCACTCACAGGGGGAAGGGAGCAGTTCTTC
TRBD2,-,TRBV7-2,TRBJ2-7,CASREGLAGNYEQYF,TGTGCCAGCAGAGAGGGACTAGCGGGAAACTACGAGCAGTACTTC
-,-,TRBV5-6,TRBJ1-2,CASSLIDTHYGYTF,TGTGCCAGCAGCTTAATTGACACCCACTATGGCTACACCTTC
-,-,TRBV11-2,TRBJ1-2,CASSPAAGAYGYTF,TGTGCCAGCAGCCCGGCCGCAGGGGCCTATGGCTACACCTTC
-,-,TRBV18,TRBJ1-3,CASSPGAVGNTIYF,TGTGCCAGCTCACCAGGAGCAGTTGGAAACACCATATATTTT
-,-,TRBV6-1,TRBJ1-1,CASSVSGGYTEAFF,TGTGCCAGCAGTGTGTCGGGGGGCTATACTGAAGCTTTCTTT
-,-,TRBV11-2,TRBJ1-5,CASSSETTGPNQPQHF,TGTGCCAGCAGCTCAGAAACGACAGGTCCCAATCAGCCCCAGCATTTT
-,-,TRBV5-4,TRBJ1-3,CAGEDRSSGNTIYF,TGTGCCGGAGAAGACCGCAGCTCTGGAAACACCATATATTTT
-,-,TRBV30,TRBJ1-2,CAWSPLGGYTF,TGTGCCTGGAGTCCCTTGGGTGGCTACACCTTC
-,-,TRBV6-5,TRBJ1-5,CASSFSRGANQPQHF,TGTGCCAGCAGTTTCTCCAGGGGAGCCAATCAGCCCCAGCATTTT
-,-,TRBV7-2,TRBJ1-2,CASSLVRQGGYGYTF,TGTGCCAGCAGCTTAGTTCGCCAGGGAGGCTATGGCTACACCTTC
TRBD1,-,TRBV18,TRBJ2-7,CASSLDRGYEQYF,TGTGCCAGCTCACTCGACAGGGGGTACGAGCAGTACTTC
-,-,TRBV19,TRBJ2-5,CASSTGGGTRETQYF,TGTGCCAGTAGTACGGGCGGAGGCACTCGGGAGACCCAGTACTTC
-,-,TRBV9,TRBJ2-7,CASSATGTLKAYEQYF,TGTGCCAGCAGCGCAACCGGGACCTTGAAGGCCTACGAGCAGTACTTC
-,-,TRBV11-2,TRBJ1-6,CASNPGGSYNSPLHF,TGTGCCAGCAACCCTGGCGGGTCCTATAATTCACCCCTCCACTTT
-,-,TRBV27,TRBJ2-3,CASSLKRRVSTDTQYF,TGTGCCAGCAGTTTAAAACGGCGGGTTAGCACAGATACGCAGTATTTT
TRBD1,-,TRBV28,TRBJ1-3,CASRKQGAGGNTIYF,TGTGCCAGCAGGAAACAGGGGGCGGGTGGAAACACCATATATTTT
-,-,TRBV6-5,TRBJ2-3,CASRSRAVSTDTQYF,TGTGCCAGCCGATCGCGCGCGGTGAGCACAGATACGCAGTATTTT
TRBD1,-,TRBV18,TRBJ1-2,CASSPDRDTFYGYTF,TGTGCCAGCTCACCAGACAGGGACACTTTCTATGGCTACACCTTC
TRBD2,-,TRBV5-1,TRBJ2-2,CASRLSGLADTGELFF,TGCGCCAGCAGGTTGAGTGGACTAGCGGACACCGGGGAGCTGTTTTTT
TRBD2,-,TRBV6-5,TRBJ2-1,CASSYSSGGYNEQFF,TGTGCCAGCAGTTACTCTAGCGGGGGCTACAATGAGCAGTTCTTC
-,few,TRBV11-2,TRBJ1-1,CASSPSLTEAFF,TGTGCCAGCAGCCCTAGTCTCACTGAAGCTTTCTTT
TRBD1,-,TRBV10-3,TRBJ2-7,CAISQGDYEQYF,TGTGCCATCTCACAGGGGGACTACGAGCAGTACTTC
-,-,TRBV5-5,TRBJ2-4,CASRQQGNIQYF,TGTGCCAGCAGACAACAAGGGAACATTCAGTACTTC
TRBD2,-,TRBV27,TRBJ2-1,CASSFGTRAGLNSYNEQFF,TGTGCCAGCAGTTTCGGGACTAGAGCGGGCCTAAACTCCTACAATGAGCAGTTCTTC
-,-,TRBV7-9,TRBJ2-1,CASSLGSDNEQFF,TGTGCCAGCAGCTTAGGAAGCGACAATGAGCAGTTCTTC
TRBD2,-,TRBV18,TRBJ2-7,CASSTGTSGRAYEQYF,TGTGCCAGCTCCACAGGGACTAGCGGTCGCGCCTACGAGCAGTACTTC
TRBD1,-,TRBV7-9,TRBJ1-6,CASSLGTGSYNSPLHF,TGTGCCAGCAGCTTAGGGACAGGGTCTTATAATTCACCCCTCCACTTT
-,-,TRBV30,TRBJ1-5,CAWTHRAGEGPQHF,TGTGCCTGGACCCATCGGGCGGGAGAGGGGCCCCAGCATTTT
-,-,TRBV6-5,TRBJ1-6,CASGRGATSSPLHF,TGTGCCAGCGGCAGGGGCGCAACGAGTTCACCCCTCCACTTT